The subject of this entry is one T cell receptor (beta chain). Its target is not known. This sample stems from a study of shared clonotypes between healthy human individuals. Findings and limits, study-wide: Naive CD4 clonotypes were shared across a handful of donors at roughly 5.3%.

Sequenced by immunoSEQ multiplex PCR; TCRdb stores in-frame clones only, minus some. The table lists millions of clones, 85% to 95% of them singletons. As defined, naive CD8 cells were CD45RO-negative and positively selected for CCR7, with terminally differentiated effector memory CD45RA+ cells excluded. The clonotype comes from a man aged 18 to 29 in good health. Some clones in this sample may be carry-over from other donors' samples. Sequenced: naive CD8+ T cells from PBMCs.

CDR3 sequence (DNA): TGTGCCAGCAGCTTAGATACGTTGCGGGAGAACAATGAGCAGTTCTTC. Its protein is CASSLDTLRENNEQFF. This chain uses TRBV11-1 with TRBJ2-1, with 7 positions matching TRBD2. CDR1 is SGHAT, CDR2 FQDESV, per germline (reference sequence). The CDR3 covers 16 residues. Trimming removed 1 base from V and 5 bases from J; junction bases left unmatched: 8.